This entry is about one TCR beta chain. Its antigen is currently unknown. The data were taken from a study of Tregs in tolerant kidney transplant recipients. Study-wide context: Sorting used antibodies to exclude donor cells.

Method: immunoSEQ multiplex PCR; TCRdb's copy keeps in-frame clones and lacks some. Seen here are roughly 16,000 clones, approximately 57% observed once, and the top ten hold more than 2.5%. The study, taken as a whole, reports: Biological reproducibility was not directly addressed, but technical replication error appeared minimal. Validation in larger populations is needed because few patients were studied. Tregs expanded with activated donor B cells seemed most donor-specific.

The CDR3 extends over 16 amino acids. Germline loops: CDR1 SGHRS, CDR2 YFSETQ. Trimming removed 3 bases from V and 7 bases from J; junction bases left unmatched: 7. V gene TRBV5-1 combines with J gene TRBJ2-2; the match to TRBD1 covers 12 bases. The clonotype comes from a human donor in good health. The sequenced sample consisted of Tregs from blood cultured with allogeneic cells. The CDR3 DNA sequence: TGCGCCAGCAGCTCCCAGGGACAGGGGGCCGGCGGGGAGCTGTTTTTT. It translates to CASSSQGQGAGGELFF.